These T cell receptor beta chains were read from a single sample in a study of technical replicates of blood from a handful of donors. Generated by immunoSEQ multiplex PCR, the TCRdb table keeps only in-frame clones and is missing some. Among 75,000 to 95,000 clones, around 94% were seen once, and the ten largest hold 0.25%. Sequences were obtained from T cells isolated from PBMCs. The receptors here all came from a human donor in good health. The CDR3 runs from the conserved cysteine through the conserved F or W. Each record gives: J gene, V gene, CDR3 protein.

TRBJ1-1,TRBV6-1,CASSDTVEGTEAFF
TRBJ2-7,TRBV28,CASSSRETLRSF
TRBJ1-1,TRBV6-1,CASSAGRLNTEAFF
TRBJ1-1,TRBV5-4,CASSLVRGMNTEAFF
TRBJ2-3,TRBV5-5,CASSLEGQAIDTQYF
TRBJ2-1,TRBV5-6,CASSFSGGPQFF
TRBJ2-7,TRBV11-2,CASSFWTGQYEQYF
TRBJ1-1,TRBV6-5,CASSYSRTTAGKAFF
TRBJ2-3,TRBV2,CAILNLAGGGTDTQYF
TRBJ2-7,TRBV11-3,CASSLGTDYYEQYF
TRBJ2-1,TRBV6-5,CASSSARGLRYNEQFF
TRBJ2-3,TRBV29-1,CSAFLGRDGNTQYF
TRBJ1-2,TRBV28,CASSFNPTANYGYTF
TRBJ1-2,TRBV2,CASSGTGGYGYTF
TRBJ1-2,TRBV19,CASRLGQGRLGGYTF
TRBJ2-3,TRBV5-6,CASSQSSGSPTDTQYF
TRBJ2-1,TRBV5-6,CASSLGQYNEQFF
TRBJ1-4,TRBV30,CAWGKGGADEKLFF
TRBJ1-1,TRBV12-2,CASRLGGENTEAFF
TRBJ1-6,TRBV29-1,CSASTGAVESPLHF
TRBJ2-7,TRBV10-1,CATGQGDEQYF
TRBJ2-7,TRBV5-6,CASSRGLGSYEQYF
TRBJ1-4,TRBV5-6,CASSLIWDSGITTNEKLFF
TRBJ2-1,TRBV19,CASSTWAGEMSSYNEQFF
TRBJ1-4,TRBV9,CASSVDGGVLGTNEKLFF
TRBJ1-1,TRBV19,CASSTLGQGNEAFF
TRBJ2-2,TRBV9,CASSPISTGELFF
TRBJ2-2,TRBV28,CASSLVGGPRNLFF
TRBJ2-1,TRBV6-1,CASSRGGSSYNEQFF
TRBJ1-5,TRBV6-5,CASRIDRGEDQPQHF
TRBJ1-5,TRBV19,CASDRPYSNQPQHF
TRBJ2-1,TRBV7-9,CASSLGLGSSYNEQFF
TRBJ2-7,TRBV18,CASSPGVGNYEQYF
TRBJ1-5,TRBV30,CAWSVKNNQPQHF
TRBJ2-3,TRBV7-9,CASSYNRGGGTDTQYF
TRBJ2-5,TRBV6-5,CASRRGTLETQYF
TRBJ2-5,TRBV19,CASRLSGRALETQYF
TRBJ2-5,TRBV28,CASSDPKGQGWGTQYF
TRBJ1-5,TRBV28,CASSLSGSYQPQHF
TRBJ2-5,TRBV15,CATTLGTRGETQYF
TRBJ2-1,TRBV6-4,CASSGIAANEQFF